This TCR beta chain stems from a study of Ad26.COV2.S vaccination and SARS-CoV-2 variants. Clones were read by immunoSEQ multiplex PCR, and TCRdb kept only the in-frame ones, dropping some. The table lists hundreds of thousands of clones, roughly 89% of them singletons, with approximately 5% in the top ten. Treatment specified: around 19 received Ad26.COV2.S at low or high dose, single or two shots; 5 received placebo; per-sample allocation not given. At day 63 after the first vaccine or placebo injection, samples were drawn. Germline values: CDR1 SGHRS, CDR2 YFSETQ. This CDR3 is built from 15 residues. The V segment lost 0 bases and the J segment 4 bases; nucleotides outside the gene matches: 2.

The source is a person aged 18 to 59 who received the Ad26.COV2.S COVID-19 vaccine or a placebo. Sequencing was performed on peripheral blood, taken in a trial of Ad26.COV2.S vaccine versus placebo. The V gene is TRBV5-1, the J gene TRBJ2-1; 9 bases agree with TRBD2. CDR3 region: CASSLEAGGYNEQFF. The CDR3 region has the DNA TGCGCCAGCAGCTTGGAAGCGGGAGGATACAATGAGCAGTTCTTC.